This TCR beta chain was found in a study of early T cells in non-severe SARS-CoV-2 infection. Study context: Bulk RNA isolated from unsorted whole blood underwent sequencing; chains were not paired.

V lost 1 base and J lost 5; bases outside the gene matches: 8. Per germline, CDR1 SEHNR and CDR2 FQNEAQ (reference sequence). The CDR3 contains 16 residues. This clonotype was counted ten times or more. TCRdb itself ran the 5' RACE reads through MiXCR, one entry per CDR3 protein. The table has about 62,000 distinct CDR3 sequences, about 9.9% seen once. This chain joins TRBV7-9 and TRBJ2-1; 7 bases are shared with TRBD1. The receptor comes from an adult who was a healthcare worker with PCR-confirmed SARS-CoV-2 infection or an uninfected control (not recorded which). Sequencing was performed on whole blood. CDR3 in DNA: TGTGCCAGCAGCTTAGTGCCCGGGACAGCGAACAATGAGCAGTTCTTC. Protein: CASSLVPGTANNEQFF.